The entry that follows covers one TCR beta chain sequence. Trimming shortened V by 8 bases and J by 3 bases, and 19 bases separated the two germline ends. This CDR3 has 15 residues. The germline V gene encodes CDR1 MNHEY and CDR2 SVGAGI. Adults between roughly 18 and 89 years of age took part from under 30 US areas. Cohort placement rested on clinical history that participants reported themselves. Method: immunoSEQ multiplex PCR; TCRdb's copy keeps in-frame clones and lacks some. The sample yields about 220,000 clones, 70% to 85% seen once. The record originates from a study of blood T cell repertoires in COVID-19. Study background: Acute and convalescent COVID-19 specimens originated in the United States, Italy and Spain.

This TCR was sampled from a woman aged 55-70 years who had recovered from COVID-19. The sequencing sample was made of PBMCs or T cells enriched from blood (not recorded which). The rearrangement uses TRBV6-5 and TRBJ1-1, with a possible D match to TRBD1 (6 bases). DNA of the CDR3: TGTGCCAGCCAGCCGGGGGGCGGGCTTCACACTGAAGCTTTCTTT. This gives the protein CASQPGGGLHTEAFF.